Shown below are 4 T cell receptor beta chains from a single sample sequenced in a study of blood T cell repertoires in COVID-19. The data were produced by immunoSEQ multiplex PCR, yet TCRdb's version contains in-frame clones alone and is incomplete. The table lists about 250,000 clones, about 84% of them singletons. Sequencing used peripheral blood. These receptors all stem from a woman aged 80 or over with acute or convalescent COVID-19.

This clone has a handful of counts. This rearrangement joins TRBV2 to TRBJ1-6; TRBD1 is a possible D gene (6 bases). Germline V gene data show CDR1 as SNHLY and CDR2 as FYNNEI. Between the trimmed V and J ends, which lost 4 bases and 6 bases, there was a span of 16 bases. CDR3 length equals 16 residues. The CDR3 DNA follows: TGTGCCAGCAGTGTTAACGGGGGGCAAGGTAATTCACCCCTCCACTTT. Amino acid sequence: CASSVNGGQGNSPLHF.

The V gene is TRBV5-1, the J gene TRBJ1-1; TRBD1 might be the D (6 bases). V was trimmed by 4 bases and J by 0 bases, leaving 16 bases between them. This CDR3 region has 16 residues. The germline CDR1 and CDR2 sequences are SGHRS and YFSETQ. The CDR3 loop reads CASSPLLTGLNTEAFF. As DNA, the CDR3 is TGCGCCAGCAGCCCGCTCTTGACAGGACTGAACACTGAAGCTTTCTTT.

The table lists this clone with a few counts. The rearrangement joins TRBV2 to TRBJ1-5; 9 positions match TRBD1. The CDR3 is made up of 14 amino acids. The germline gives CDR1 SNHLY, CDR2 FYNNEI. The junction had 4 bases not matched to a gene; V was cut back by 8 bases and J by 2 bases. The CDR3 sequence: CASGDRVGNQPQHF. The CDR3 nucleotides read TGTGCCAGCGGGGACAGGGTAGGCAATCAGCCCCAGCATTTT.

The chain has TRBV28 and TRBJ2-7; 7 nucleotides agree with TRBD1. V was clipped by 3 bases and J by 4 bases; unmatched bases: 9. The CDR3 runs 15 residues. Looked up from germline, CDR1 is MDHEN and CDR2 is SYDVKM. The CDR3 bases are TGTGCCAGCAGTTTGGGGTGGACAGGAAAGTACGAGCAGTACTTC. Amino acids: CASSLGWTGKYEQYF.